This TCR beta chain appears in the sequencing data of a study of beta chain features in type 1 diabetes. This clone appeared a few times. A single heparinised draw of around 110 mL on average was taken per donor. Purity of each sorted population was above 98%. Expressed TCRB transcripts got sequenced, as all isolated RNA was reverse transcribed. The study sequenced naive, central memory and regulatory T cell samples to an average of about 4 million reads. The protocol was immunoSEQ multiplex PCR, while the TCRdb copy is restricted to in-frame clones and leaves out a portion. The data contain about 200,000 clones, roughly 10% of them singletons. V lost 3 bases, J lost 2 bases, and 11 bases lay in between. Germline V CDR1 and CDR2: LNHNV, YYDKDF (reference sequence). CDR3 length: 14 residues.

The TCR sequence derives from a man in his late teens or twenties in good health. The J gene is TRBJ2-7, the V gene TRBV15; possibly TRBD2 for D (6 bases). Sequencing was done on a sample of central memory CD4+ T cells from blood. In nucleotides, the CDR3 is TGTGCCACCAGCAGGGAGGGACTGCCCTACGAGCAGTACTTC. Translating it yields CATSREGLPYEQYF.